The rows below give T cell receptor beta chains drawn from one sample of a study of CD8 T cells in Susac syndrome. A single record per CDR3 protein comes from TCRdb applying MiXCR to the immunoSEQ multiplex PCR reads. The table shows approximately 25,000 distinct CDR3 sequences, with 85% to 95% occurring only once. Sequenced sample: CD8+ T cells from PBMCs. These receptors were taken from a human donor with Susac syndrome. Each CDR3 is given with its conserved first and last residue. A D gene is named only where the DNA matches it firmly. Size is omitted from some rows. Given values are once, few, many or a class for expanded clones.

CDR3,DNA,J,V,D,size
CSVHRDTTEAFF,TGCAGCGTGCACCGGGACACCACTGAAGCTTTCTTT,TRBJ1-1,TRBV29-1,NA,once
CASTSGTGYQPQHF,NA,TRBJ1-5,TRBV19,NA,NA
CAMGQGGNIQYF,TGTGCCATGGGACAGGGGGGAAACATTCAGTACTTC,TRBJ2-4,TRBV5-6,TRBD1,NA
CASTIGIASSYNSPLHF,TGTGCCAGCACGATTGGTATAGCGAGCTCCTATAATTCACCCCTCCACTTT,TRBJ1-6,TRBV28,NA,NA
CASSLGTGVEAQYF,TGTGCCAGCAGTTTAGGGACAGGGGTGGAGGCCCAGTACTTC,TRBJ2-5,TRBV28,TRBD1,once
CASSELFLDSYGYTF,TGTGCCAGCAGTGAACTCTTTCTTGACAGCTATGGCTACACCTTC,TRBJ1-2,TRBV6-1,NA,NA
CASSEVDSYEQYF,TGTGCCAGCAGTGAGGTCGACTCCTACGAGCAGTACTTC,TRBJ2-7,TRBV2,NA,NA
CASSMTERTEAFF,TGTGCCAGCAGCATGACGGAACGGACTGAAGCTTTCTTT,TRBJ1-1,TRBV6-2/TRBV6-3,NA,NA
CAISEQDRVWEVANEQYF,TGTGCCATCAGTGAACAAGACAGGGTCTGGGAAGTCGCCAACGAGCAGTACTTC,TRBJ2-7,TRBV10-3,TRBD1,NA
CASSQEGFFYEQYF,TGTGCCAGCAGCCAAGAAGGATTTTTTTACGAGCAGTACTTC,TRBJ2-7,TRBV14,NA,NA
CASSSEGTGNSEQYF,TGTGCCAGCAGCTCAGAGGGGACAGGGAATTCCGAGCAGTACTTC,TRBJ2-7,TRBV9,TRBD1,NA
CASSLAGGDGYTF,TGTGCCAGCAGCTTAGCGGGAGGGGACGGCTACACCTTC,TRBJ1-2,TRBV7-2,NA,few
CATSDWGSEGTSNTDTQYF,TGTGCCACCAGTGATTGGGGTTCCGAAGGGACTAGCAACACAGATACGCAGTATTTT,TRBJ2-3,TRBV24-1,TRBD2,NA
CASTYPSGTGEQPQHF,TGTGCCAGCACCTACCCCTCCGGGACAGGGGAACAGCCCCAGCATTTT,TRBJ1-5,TRBV28,TRBD1,NA
CASSAGTSGVGTDTQYF,TGTGCCAGCAGCGCCGGGACTAGCGGAGTAGGGACAGATACGCAGTATTTT,TRBJ2-3,TRBV9,TRBD2,NA
CASRAGGHEQFF,TGTGCCAGCAGGGCAGGGGGTCATGAGCAGTTCTTC,TRBJ2-1,TRBV7-9,TRBD1,NA
CASSLAGGTQYF,TGTGCCAGCAGCTTAGCGGGGGGTACGCAGTATTTT,TRBJ2-3,TRBV7-9,NA,NA
CASSLMEDPYEQYF,TGTGCCAGCAGCTTAATGGAGGACCCCTACGAGCAGTACTTC,TRBJ2-7,TRBV7-9,NA,NA